This entry is about one T cell receptor beta chain. The entry originates in a study of cytotoxic CD8 clonotypes in ibrutinib-treated CLL. Data came from immunoSEQ multiplex PCR; TCRdb stores just in-frame clones and leaves some out. The sample contains around 310,000 clones, just under 80% of which appear only once. This CDR3 has 13 amino acids. V was cut by 1 base and J by 3 bases, with 7 bases left in between. The germline CDR1 and CDR2 sequences are SGHRS and YFSETQ. This sample comprised PBMCs, obtained before ibrutinib treatment. The receptor was isolated from a human donor with chronic lymphocytic leukemia. The V call is TRBV5-1, the J call TRBJ1-1, with D possibly matching TRBD1 (5 bases). CDR3 in amino acids: CASSLRGDTEAFF. In nucleotides, the CDR3 is TGCGCCAGCAGCTTGCGGGGCGACACTGAAGCTTTCTTT.